The next 25 T cell receptor beta chains were all read from a single sample in a study of T cells in Graves' hyperthyroidism and ophthalmopathy. RNA transcripts were the template for amplifying TCR beta CDR3 regions. RT-PCR in the first round (using the HTBI primer set) targeted the TCR CDR3. MiXCR, run by TCRdb on the multiplex PCR reads, gives a single entry per CDR3 protein. The sample carries 550,000 to 650,000 distinct CDR3 sequences, about 15% recorded once. The material sequenced was blood. The receptors derive from a young woman with Graves' hyperthyroidism that later progressed to Graves' ophthalmopathy.

This chain connects TRBV18 to TRBJ1-1; D is uncertain. Germline CDR1 and CDR2: KGHSH and LQKENI. The V end was cut by 5 bases, the J end by 3 bases, with 13 bases between. This CDR3 has 14 residues. The CDR3 here is CASSTPTVYTEAFF. In DNA, the CDR3 is TGTGCCAGCTCAACCCCCACGGTGTACACTGAAGCTTTCTTT.

This clonotype was counted ten times or more. This sequence joins TRBV28 and TRBJ2-3; D not resolved. V was cut by 6 bases and J by 6 bases, with 13 bases left in between. CDR3 length: 13 amino acids. Germline-derived CDR1 and CDR2 are MDHEN and SYDVKM. The CDR3 protein is CASSIELGDTQYF. The CDR3 region has the DNA TGTGCCAGCAGCATCGAGCTAGGTGATACGCAGTATTTT. Full variable domain (missing parts from reference TRBV28 and TRBJ2-3): DVKVTQSSRYLVKRTGEKVFLECVQDMDHENMFWYRQDPGLGLRLIYFSYDVKMKEKGDIPEGYSVSREKKERFSLILESASTNQTSMYLCASSIELGDTQYFGPGTRLTVL.

Ten or more counts support this clonotype. The chain has TRBV2 and TRBJ2-7; no definite D call. The germline V gene encodes CDR1 SNHLY and CDR2 FYNNEI. The CDR3 length is 12 residues. V lost 6 bases, J lost 7 bases, and 13 bases lay in between. The chain's CDR3 is CASSLLLLEQYF. The CDR3 DNA sequence: TGTGCCAGCAGCCTACTACTCCTAGAGCAGTACTTC.

This clonotype was found many times. The chain employs TRBV19 and TRBJ2-6; D is tentatively TRBD1 or TRBD2 (6 bases each). The CDR3 length is 17 residues. The germline V gene has CDR1 LNHDA and CDR2 SQIVND (reference sequence). The V and J ends lost 6 bases and 4 bases respectively, with 19 bases between them. DNA of the CDR3: TGTGCCAGTAGCCAATACGGGGGCGCATCGGGGGCCAACGTCCTGACTTTC. Its protein product is CASSQYGGASGANVLTF. Using reference TRBV19 and TRBJ2-6 for the parts outside the CDR3, the full variable domain is DGGITQSPKYLFRKEGQNVTLSCEQNLNHDAMYWYRQDPGQGLRLIYYSQIVNDFQKGDIAEGYSVSREKKESFPLTVTSAQKNPTAFYLCASSQYGGASGANVLTFGAGSRLTVL.

This clonotype was seen repeatedly, ten times or more. This chain connects TRBV19 to TRBJ2-1; possible D gene TRBD2, 5 bases. Per the germline V gene, CDR1 is LNHDA and CDR2 is SQIVND (reference sequence). Between the trimmed V and J ends, which lost 7 bases and 1 base, there was a span of 14 bases. The CDR3 is made up of 15 amino acids. CDR3 amino acids: CASTLAPTSYNEQFF. DNA for the CDR3: TGTGCCAGTACTCTAGCCCCCACTTCCTACAATGAGCAGTTCTTC.

This clonotype was found many times. V gene TRBV30 combines with J gene TRBJ2-2; 8 nucleotides match TRBD1. J was trimmed by 6 bases and V by 5 bases; bases with no gene match: 8. This CDR3 spans 14 amino acids. Germline V gives CDR1 GTSNPN, CDR2 SVGIG (reference sequence). CDR3 in amino acids: CAWEQGAAAGELFF. The CDR3 DNA reads as TGTGCCTGGGAGCAGGGGGCGGCGGCCGGGGAGCTGTTTTTT. The whole variable domain, remainder taken from reference TRBV30 and TRBJ2-2, is SQTIHQWPATLVQPVGSPLSLECTVEGTSNPNLYWYRQAAGRGLQLLFYSVGIGQISSEVPQNLSASRPQDRQFILSSKKLLLSDSGFYLCAWEQGAAAGELFFGEGSRLTVL.

In its sample, this clonotype was seen many times. The chain has TRBV27 and TRBJ2-7, with D hard to call. The CDR3 is made up of 13 amino acids. CDR1 MNHEY and CDR2 SMNVEV come from the germline V gene (reference sequence). V lost 5 bases and J lost 3, with 11 bases in between. The CDR3 loop is CASSTKTGYEQYF. In DNA form, the CDR3 reads TGTGCCAGCAGTACGAAGACGGGCTACGAGCAGTACTTC.

The chain joins TRBV3-1 to TRBJ2-1; 8 bases are a match to TRBD2. Per germline, CDR1 LGHDT and CDR2 YNNKEL (reference sequence). The V segment lost 0 bases and the J segment 14 bases; nucleotides outside the gene matches: 9. The CDR3 is made up of 14 amino acids. The CDR3 loop reads CASSQDGAGGVEFF. In DNA form, the CDR3 reads TGTGCCAGCAGCCAAGACGGGGCGGGAGGTGTGGAGTTCTTC.

V gene TRBV29-1 combines with J gene TRBJ2-7; the D gene is possibly TRBD1 (5 bases). Trimming took off 4 bases at V and 7 bases at J, with 11 bases between the two ends. Germline V gene sequence: CDR1 SQVTM, CDR2 ANQGSEA. The CDR3 extends over 11 amino acids. CDR3 DNA sequence: TGCAGCGTTGCTCAGGGCAGTGAGCAGTACTTC. Residues: CSVAQGSEQYF.

The sample holds many counts of this clonotype. The rearrangement links TRBV12-3 or TRBV12-4 to TRBJ1-1, with D perhaps matching TRBD1 (6 bases). V shed 5 bases and J shed 4 bases, with 14 bases lying between them. The CDR3 is 14 residues long. CDR3 sequence (DNA): TGTGCCAGCAGTCTATTCCGGGGGCCCACTGAAGCTTTCTTT. It yields the protein CASSLFRGPTEAFF.

The CDR3 reads CASSLPAGGTDTQYF. The DNA of the CDR3 is TGCGCCAGCAGCTTGCCAGCGGGAGGCACAGATACGCAGTATTTT. The gene calls are TRBV5-1 and TRBJ2-3; 8 nucleotides line up with TRBD2. Germline V gene data show CDR1 as SGHRS and CDR2 as YFSETQ. The length of the CDR3 is 15 residues. J gave up 1 base and V 1 base, and 2 bases lay outside the gene matches.

The chain joins TRBV20-1 to TRBJ2-3; 10 nucleotides line up with TRBD1. With V trimmed by 5 bases and J by 2 bases, 4 bases remained unmatched. The CDR3 sequence is 14 residues long. The germline gives CDR1 DFQATT, CDR2 SNEGSKA (reference sequence). CDR3 DNA: TGCAGTGCTTGGACAGGGGGGATCACAGATACGCAGTATTTT. Its protein product is CSAWTGGITDTQYF.

In its sample, this clonotype was seen a few times. V and J are TRBV19 and TRBJ2-4, with 11 bases identical to TRBD2. The germline CDR1 and CDR2 sequences are LNHDA and SQIVND (reference sequence). Unmatched junction bases numbered 11, after V lost 0 bases and J lost 7 bases. There are 18 residues in the CDR3. CDR3 sequence reads: CASSIDSLAGGVGNIQYF. In nucleotides, the CDR3 is TGTGCCAGTAGTATAGATAGCCTAGCGGGAGGTGTTGGGAACATTCAGTACTTC.

In its sample, this clonotype was seen many times. The V and J genes are TRBV11-2 and TRBJ2-1; D possibly corresponds to TRBD2 (5 bases). The CDR3 contains 13 residues. Germline CDR1 SGHAT, CDR2 FQNNGV. Trimming removed 1 base at V and 7 bases at J, with 8 bases between. The DNA of the CDR3 is TGTGCCAGCAGCTTAGGACCGGGGAATGAGCAGTTCTTC. Residues: CASSLGPGNEQFF.

V usage is TRBV19 and J usage is TRBJ1-6; 10 nucleotides line up with TRBD1. The CDR3 runs 17 residues. Germline CDR1 and CDR2: LNHDA and SQIVND (reference sequence). The V and J ends lost 3 bases and 8 bases, in that order; junction bases with no gene match: 10. This CDR3 is CASSIYWTGGFDSPLHF. CDR3 sequence (DNA): TGTGCCAGTAGTATCTATTGGACAGGGGGTTTTGATTCACCCCTCCACTTT.

This clonotype appeared a few times. The V call is TRBV6-1, the J call TRBJ2-1, with TRBD2 identical over 12 bases. CDR1 MNHNS and CDR2 SASEGT come from the germline V gene. CDR3 size: 15 residues. V shed 8 bases and J 6 bases; nucleotides not matched to a gene: 8. The CDR3 spells CASSMGTSGFNEQFF. The CDR3 nucleotides read TGTGCCAGCTCAATGGGGACTAGCGGGTTCAATGAGCAGTTCTTC.

The chain recombines TRBV27 with TRBJ2-5; the match to TRBD2 covers 9 bases. Trimming cost V 6 bases and J 1 base; bases outside gene matches: 6. Germline V gene sequence: CDR1 MNHEY, CDR2 SMNVEV (reference sequence). This CDR3 is 15 amino acids long. The CDR3 nucleotides read TGTGCCAGCAGCTACCGACTAGCGGTCCAAGAGACCCAGTACTTC. Its protein product is CASSYRLAVQETQYF.

This clonotype has ten or more counts. This sequence joins TRBV12-5 and TRBJ1-2, with D possibly TRBD1 on 6 matching bases. Germline values: CDR1 LGHNT, CDR2 FRNRAP. V shed 1 base and J shed 4 bases, with 7 bases lying between them. This CDR3 comprises 13 residues. The CDR3 loop is CASGLAGVYGYTF. The CDR3 region has the DNA TGTGCTAGTGGTTTGGCAGGGGTCTATGGCTACACCTTC.

This clonotype was detected many times. This rearrangement joins TRBV18 to TRBJ1-6; D possibly corresponds to TRBD1 (5 bases). V was pared by 2 bases and J by 10 bases, with 15 bases between. CDR1 and CDR2 (germline): KGHSH, LQKENI. The CDR3 consists of 15 residues. In DNA form, the CDR3 reads TGTGCCAGCTCACCAATTGGAGGAGGGGACTCACCCCTCCACTTT. It yields the protein CASSPIGGGDSPLHF.

This clonotype showed up many times. The chain is built from TRBV2 and TRBJ1-4, with 7 bases matching TRBD1. Germline V gene lookup returns CDR1 SNHLY and CDR2 FYNNEI. The CDR3 consists of 14 residues. V lost 6 bases and J lost 4; bases outside the gene matches: 5. CDR3 coding DNA: TGTGCCAGCAGGCCGGGACAGAATAATGAAAAACTGTTTTTT. Encoded protein: CASRPGQNNEKLFF.

The chain has TRBV15 and TRBJ2-5, with no clear D. CDR1 and CDR2 from the germline V gene are LNHNV and YYDKDF (reference sequence). The CDR3 loop spans 15 amino acids. Trimming cost V 1 base and J 1 base, with 10 bases left between them. CDR3 sequence: CATSRGVSVQETQYF. CDR3 in DNA: TGTGCCACCAGCAGAGGGGTGAGTGTCCAAGAGACCCAGTACTTC.

This clonotype was counted a single time. This sequence joins TRBV10-3 and TRBJ1-5, with TRBD1 matching 8 bases. This CDR3 region has 13 residues. V shed 9 bases, J shed 2 bases, and the junction held 3 bases outside the gene matches. CDR1 and CDR2 (germline): ENHRY, SYGVKD. The CDR3 DNA is TGTGCCATTCAGGGGGCCGGCAATCAGCCCCAGCATTTT. Encoded protein: CAIQGAGNQPQHF.

V and J are TRBV20-1 and TRBJ2-3; no reliable D call. The V and J ends lost 3 bases and 4 bases respectively, with 8 bases between them. CDR3 size: 12 residues. The germline CDR1 and CDR2 sequences are DFQATT and SNEGSKA (reference sequence). Here the CDR3 reads CSARTGPDTQYF. DNA for the CDR3: TGCAGTGCTAGGACCGGCCCAGATACGCAGTATTTT.

The rearrangement joins TRBV24-1 to TRBJ2-1; TRBD2 aligns across 8 bases. This CDR3 spans 17 amino acids. Germline-derived CDR1 and CDR2 are KGHDR and SFDVKD. Trimming at V came to 3 bases and at J to 6 bases, leaving 12 bases not matched to a gene. This chain's CDR3 is CATSDPNSGRGGNEQFF. CDR3 in DNA: TGTGCCACCAGTGATCCAAACAGCGGGAGAGGGGGCAATGAGCAGTTCTTC.

This clonotype was found many times. The V and J genes are TRBV28 and TRBJ1-1; a possible D gene is TRBD1 (5 bases). Per germline, CDR1 MDHEN and CDR2 SYDVKM. The CDR3 is 17 amino acids. V shed 1 base and J shed 1 base, with 16 bases lying between them. CDR3 protein: CASSLFRTRQQNTEAFF. The CDR3 DNA reads as TGTGCCAGCAGTTTATTTCGCACTCGACAGCAGAACACTGAAGCTTTCTTT.